Shown below are 18 T cell receptor beta chains from a single sample sequenced in a study of cytomegalovirus exposure and HLA in healthy donors. Using immunoSEQ multiplex PCR, the repertoire was profiled, and TCRdb retains in-frame clones only, with some absent. The sample records 150,000 to 160,000 clones, about 88% being singletons. Sequenced: PBMCs. These TCRs come from a man in his late teens or twenties in good health and CMV-seropositive.

This clone was observed once. The chain links TRBV4-3 to TRBJ2-2; 11 bases map to TRBD1. The germline V gene has CDR1 LGHNA and CDR2 YSLEER. CDR3 length: 16 amino acids. The ends lost 4 bases at V and 5 bases at J; junction bases unmatched: 6. CDR3: CASSPGQGAVTGELFF. CDR3 nucleotides: TGCGCCAGCAGCCCAGGACAGGGGGCTGTGACCGGGGAGCTGTTTTTT.

A few counts support this clone. The chain carries TRBV5-6 and TRBJ2-2; D ambiguous. CDR1 is SGHDT and CDR2 is YYEEEE in the germline V gene. The V and J ends lost 5 bases and 7 bases respectively, with 9 bases between them. The CDR3 loop spans 12 amino acids. In DNA form, the CDR3 reads TGTGCCAGCAGTCTGTCCTACGGGGAGCTGTTTTTT. It translates to CASSLSYGELFF. Filled out from reference TRBV5-6 and TRBJ2-2, the complete variable domain reads DAGVTQSPTHLIKTRGQQVTLRCSPKSGHDTVSWYQQALGQGPQFIFQYYEEEERQRGNFPDRFSGHQFPNYSSELNVNALLLGDSALYLCASSLSYGELFFGEGSRLTVL.

The V and J genes are TRBV4-3 and TRBJ2-1; TRBD2 agrees at 9 bases. Germline CDR1 and CDR2: LGHNA and YSLEER. The CDR3 loop spans 19 amino acids. The trim removed 0 bases at V and 1 base at J, leaving 10 bases unmatched. The chain's CDR3 is CASSQDRFSGGSSYNEQFF. In DNA form, the CDR3 reads TGCGCCAGCAGCCAAGATCGGTTCAGCGGGGGGTCTTCCTACAATGAGCAGTTCTTC.

V usage is TRBV5-1 and J usage is TRBJ1-1, with a tentative D call TRBD1 (6 bases). Deletions cut 0 bases from V and 6 bases from J, with 15 bases between. Per germline, CDR1 SGHRS and CDR2 YFSETQ. This CDR3 has 15 residues. The CDR3 DNA is TGCGCCAGCAGCTTGGCCGGACAGCCGGGCGCTGAAGCTTTCTTT. The encoded protein is CASSLAGQPGAEAFF.

The V gene is TRBV5-4, the J gene TRBJ2-6; 7 nucleotides agree with TRBD1. Germline V CDR1 and CDR2: SGHNT, YYREEE (reference sequence). V lost 4 bases, J lost 1 base, and 14 bases stayed unmatched. The CDR3 runs to 19 residues. The CDR3 nucleotides are TGTGCCAGCAGCCACCCAGGGGGTTTGACAGGGTCTGGGGCCAACGTCCTGACTTTC. Translated: CASSHPGGLTGSGANVLTF.

The rearrangement links TRBV6-6 to TRBJ2-5; 7 nucleotides align to TRBD1. J lost 3 bases, V lost 2 bases, and 3 bases had no gene match. The germline V gene has CDR1 MNHNY and CDR2 SVGAGI (reference sequence). The length of the CDR3 is 14 residues. The CDR3 here is CASSYIQGKETQYF. The CDR3 coding sequence is TGTGCCAGCAGTTACATACAGGGGAAAGAGACCCAGTACTTC.

The chain is built from TRBV9 and TRBJ2-3; TRBD1 matches at 8 bases. The CDR3 extends over 16 amino acids. The V gene end was trimmed by 3 bases and the J gene end by 5 bases; junction bases not matched to a gene: 11. Germline CDR1 reads SGDLS; CDR2 reads YYNGEE. CDR3 DNA: TGTGCCAGCAGCGCCCTCAGGGGGCAAGGTATAGATACGCAGTATTTT. As protein: CASSALRGQGIDTQYF.

V gene TRBV6-5 combines with J gene TRBJ2-5; no clear D. V lost 5 bases, J lost 5 bases, and 6 bases lay in between. Germline CDR1 MNHEY, CDR2 SVGAGI. The CDR3 sequence is 11 residues long. The CDR3 loop is CASSPGETQYF. The CDR3 region has the DNA TGTGCCAGCAGTCCCGGGGAGACCCAGTACTTC.

This sequence joins TRBV6-6 and TRBJ1-5; TRBD1 agrees at 7 bases. V gave up 8 bases and J gave up 11 bases; unmatched junction bases: 15. There are 14 residues in the CDR3. The V gene's germline CDR1 is MNHNY and CDR2 SVGAGI (reference sequence). The CDR3 is CASRPGGEGQAQHF. CDR3 bases: TGTGCCAGCCGCCCCGGGGGTGAAGGACAGGCCCAGCATTTT.

The chain has TRBV11-2 and TRBJ2-7, with D possibly matching TRBD2 (5 bases). The ends were cut back, 3 bases at V and 2 bases at J, with 14 bases in the middle. The CDR3 has 15 residues. Germline V gene data show CDR1 as SGHAT and CDR2 as FQNNGV. DNA for the CDR3: TGTGCCAGCAGCTTTTCTGGCGGGTACACCTACGAGCAGTACTTC. This sequence encodes CASSFSGGYTYEQYF.

The chain recombines TRBV12-2 with TRBJ2-3; TRBD2 is the table's D call, not checked against the DNA. TRBV12-2 is termed a pseudogene. The CDR3 spans 17 residues. CDR3 DNA sequence: TGTGCAAGTCGCCCGAGACTAGCGGGGGGCACGACAGATACGCAGTATTTT. Encoded protein: CASRPRLAGGTTDTQYF.

The rearrangement joins TRBV30 to TRBJ2-2; 8 positions match TRBD1. Trimming cost V 5 bases and J 4 bases; bases outside gene matches: 6. Germline CDR1 GTSNPN, CDR2 SVGIG (reference sequence). This CDR3 is built from 14 residues. The CDR3 is CAWPGTGITGELFF. CDR3 coding DNA: TGTGCCTGGCCCGGGACAGGCATCACCGGGGAGCTGTTTTTT.

The chain recombines TRBV6-5 with TRBJ2-4; TRBD1 matches 10 bases. Germline-derived CDR1 and CDR2 are MNHEY and SVGAGI. V lost 5 bases and J lost 8; bases outside the gene matches: 6. The CDR3 length is 14 residues. CDR3 in DNA: TGTGCCAGCAGTCCCGACAGGGGGCTGTACATTCAGTACTTC. It translates to CASSPDRGLYIQYF.

The V gene is TRBV30, the J gene TRBJ2-3; 8 positions match TRBD2. The V segment lost 3 bases and the J segment 5 bases; nucleotides outside the gene matches: 7. The CDR3 contains 14 residues. The germline V gene encodes CDR1 GTSNPN and CDR2 SVGIG (reference sequence). The chain's CDR3 is CAWRAAGEVDTQYF. As DNA, the CDR3 is TGTGCCTGGAGAGCAGCGGGAGAGGTAGATACGCAGTATTTT.

V usage is TRBV5-1 and J usage is TRBJ2-3, with TRBD2 identical over 8 bases. This CDR3 region has 14 residues. Trimming removed 4 bases from V and 5 bases from J; junction bases left unmatched: 6. CDR1 SGHRS and CDR2 YFSETQ come from the germline V gene. The CDR3 bases are TGCGCCAGCAGCCCCCCCGGGAGGGGAGATACGCAGTATTTT. Encoded protein: CASSPPGRGDTQYF.

This rearrangement joins TRBV18 to TRBJ2-7; 8 positions match TRBD2. Per germline, CDR1 KGHSH and CDR2 LQKENI. The V segment lost 3 bases and the J segment 7 bases; nucleotides outside the gene matches: 2. The CDR3 is made up of 12 amino acids. The DNA for the CDR3 is TGTGCCAGCTCACCCCGGGGGGGAGAGCAGTACTTC. Translating gives CASSPRGGEQYF.

The gene calls are TRBV7-2 and TRBJ1-2, with TRBD1 as a possible D gene (5 bases). The germline CDR1 and CDR2 sequences are SGHTA and FQGNSA. The length of the CDR3 is 13 residues. The germline V and J ends were trimmed by 1 base and 6 bases, with 9 bases remaining between them. The chain's CDR3 is CASSLVGVDGYTF. Here the CDR3 DNA reads TGTGCCAGCAGCTTAGTAGGGGTCGATGGCTACACCTTC.

This sequence joins TRBV9 and TRBJ2-1; D uncertain. Trimming left V 0 bases short and J 7 bases short, with 2 bases between. This CDR3 is 11 amino acids long. Germline V gene data show CDR1 as SGDLS and CDR2 as YYNGEE. CDR3 sequence reads: CASSVANEQFF. The DNA for the CDR3 is TGTGCCAGCAGCGTAGCTAATGAGCAGTTCTTC.